The clone carrying this T cell receptor (beta chain) occurred many times. Its specificity is unknown. The CDR3 sequence is 16 residues long. Germline V gives CDR1 SGHRS, CDR2 YFSETQ. J was trimmed by 4 bases and V by 4 bases; bases with no gene match: 11. The sample comes from a study of identical twins. Template switching added a universal primer binding site, and final cDNA carried unique molecular identifiers. MiXCR, run by TCRdb on the 5' RACE reads, gives a single entry per CDR3 protein. The data contain 300,000 or so distinct CDR3 sequences, 8.5% to 9.5% of them singletons. Whole-study results and caveats: With abundant cord blood beta clonotypes, insertions were fewer; memory repertoires showed no such pattern. Models, which agreed with sharing between unrelated individuals, nonetheless underestimated the out-of-frame TCR alpha sharing seen in monozygotic twins. The conclusions drew on cross-sectional statistical analysis instead of tracking the same donors.

These data were likewise used in another study, on yellow fever vaccine responses in identical twins.

The clonotype comes from a woman aged 18-29 years in good health. This sequence joins TRBV5-1 and TRBJ2-3, with 8 positions matching TRBD1. The material sequenced was CD8+ T cells sorted from blood. CDR3 bases: TGCGCCAGCAGCCTTGGGACAGGTGATGGTTCAGATACGCAGTATTTT. This translates into CASSLGTGDGSDTQYF.